The rows below give T cell receptor beta chains drawn from one sample of a study of T cell responses to AZD1222 COVID-19 vaccine. Profiling relied on immunoSEQ multiplex PCR, and the TCRdb table lists in-frame clones only, not all of them. The table includes around 66,000 clones, about 88% detected once. Sequenced here: peripheral blood, sampled 28 days after the second dose of the MenACWY control vaccine. The origin of the receptors is an adult who received the MenACWY meningococcal vaccine as a control. The CDR3 runs from the conserved cysteine through the conserved F or W. D genes are given only for firm matches. Some rows mark clone size as missing; the rest say once, few, many or name a class of expanded clone.

V gene,clone size,J gene,D gene,CDR3 protein,CDR3 DNA
TRBV7-6,NA,TRBJ2-2,NA,CASSLVWTRRTGELFF,TGTGCCAGCAGCTTAGTGTGGACCCGGCGGACCGGGGAGCTGTTTTTT
TRBV7-3,once,TRBJ1-1,NA,CASSSGPNTEAFF,TGTGCCAGCAGCTCGGGCCCCAACACTGAAGCTTTCTTT
TRBV4-2,NA,TRBJ2-3,TRBD1,CASSQDWDRGTDTQYF,TGTGCCAGCAGCCAAGATTGGGACAGGGGAACAGATACGCAGTATTTT
TRBV30,NA,TRBJ2-1,NA,CAWGKWEQFF,TGTGCCTGGGGCAAATGGGAGCAGTTCTTC
TRBV28,NA,TRBJ1-1,NA,CATNRVGIEAFF,TGTGCCACCAACCGGGTTGGAATAGAAGCTTTCTTT
TRBV10-2,NA,TRBJ2-1,TRBD2,CASRSTSGSNEQFF,TGCGCCAGCAGATCGACTAGCGGGAGCAATGAGCAGTTCTTC
TRBV3-1/TRBV3-2,NA,TRBJ1-6,TRBD1,CASSFWDQGARDSPLHF,TGTGCCAGCAGCTTTTGGGACCAGGGGGCGCGGGATTCACCCCTCCACTTT
TRBV19,few,TRBJ2-2,NA,CASSSSVSNTGELFF,TGTGCCAGTAGTAGTTCCGTTTCGAACACCGGGGAGCTGTTTTTT
TRBV7-9,few,TRBJ2-3,NA,CASSPTGIGTDTQYF,TGTGCCAGCAGTCCAACAGGGATAGGTACAGATACGCAGTATTTT
TRBV7-9,NA,TRBJ2-3,TRBD1,CASSLQGAVVSDTQYF,TGTGCCAGCAGCCTACAGGGGGCCGTTGTGTCAGATACGCAGTATTTT
TRBV2,few,TRBJ1-1,NA,CASSQHTEAFF,TGTGCCAGCAGCCAACACACTGAAGCTTTCTTT
TRBV19,NA,TRBJ1-4,TRBD1,CASRPGQGVGKLFF,TGTGCCAGTAGGCCGGGACAGGGGGTAGGAAAACTGTTTTTT
TRBV7-9,NA,TRBJ1-2,NA,CASSHGDYGYTF,TGTGCCAGCAGTCATGGGGATTATGGCTACACCTTC
TRBV19,NA,TRBJ2-2,TRBD2,CASSMGLAGAPGTGELFF,TGTGCCAGTAGTATGGGACTAGCGGGAGCACCGGGCACCGGGGAGCTGTTTTTT
TRBV7-9,NA,TRBJ2-5,TRBD2,CASTWEGVETQYF,TGTGCCAGCACCTGGGAGGGAGTAGAGACCCAGTACTTC
TRBV5-4,once,TRBJ2-3,NA,CASSKEWGAIDTQYF,TGTGCCAGCAGCAAGGAGTGGGGGGCGATAGATACGCAGTATTTT
TRBV5-1,NA,TRBJ2-2,TRBD1,CASSPRDSANTGELFF,TGCGCCAGCAGCCCTCGGGACAGCGCGAACACCGGGGAGCTGTTTTTT
TRBV2,NA,TRBJ1-4,NA,CASSDPGRDSEKLFF,TGTGCCAGCAGTGACCCTGGAAGGGATAGTGAAAAACTGTTTTTT
TRBV28,NA,TRBJ1-1,TRBD1,CASRLRQGNTEAFF,TGTGCCAGCAGACTCCGACAGGGGAACACTGAAGCTTTCTTT
TRBV11-2,NA,TRBJ1-4,NA,CASSPGARGQGEKLFF,TGTGCCAGCAGCCCCGGGGCCCGGGGGCAGGGAGAAAAACTGTTTTTT
TRBV7-6,NA,TRBJ2-3,NA,CASSQWGDTQYF,TGTGCCAGCAGCCAATGGGGCGATACGCAGTATTTT
TRBV5-1,NA,TRBJ1-3,TRBD1,CASSSGTAGNTIYF,TGCGCCAGCAGCTCCGGGACAGCTGGAAACACCATATATTTT
TRBV6-2/TRBV6-3,NA,TRBJ2-7,TRBD2,CASSSLAGGSYEQYF,TGTGCCAGCAGTTCCCTAGCGGGGGGTTCCTACGAGCAGTACTTC
TRBV15,NA,TRBJ1-4,NA,CATSRESSGRAVNEKLFF,TGTGCCACCAGCAGAGAATCAAGCGGCAGGGCGGTTAATGAAAAACTGTTTTTT
TRBV15,NA,TRBJ1-3,NA,CATSRDLGSGNTIYF,TGTGCCACCAGCAGAGATCTGGGATCCGGAAACACCATATATTTT
TRBV21-1,NA,TRBJ2-1,NA,CASSKGEPPGTSGSGVQFF,TGTGCCAGCAGCAAAGGGGAACCCCCCGGGACTAGCGGGAGTGGCGTGCAGTTCTTC
TRBV20-1,NA,TRBJ1-2,NA,CSATENYGYTF,TGCAGTGCTACGGAAAACTATGGCTACACCTTC
TRBV6-5,NA,TRBJ1-1,NA,CASNRGSPLGLAFF,TGTGCCAGCAACCGAGGGTCCCCATTAGGATTGGCTTTCTTT
TRBV28,NA,TRBJ1-2,TRBD1,CASSTPTGNFYGYTF,TGTGCCAGCAGTACCCCGACAGGGAACTTCTATGGCTACACCTTC
TRBV5-1,NA,TRBJ2-7,TRBD2,CASRLTSVYEQYF,TGCGCCAGCAGGTTGACTAGCGTCTACGAGCAGTACTTC
TRBV5-1,NA,TRBJ2-5,TRBD2,CASRLSGVETQYF,TGCGCCAGCAGGCTAAGCGGGGTGGAGACCCAGTACTTC
TRBV3-1/TRBV3-2,NA,TRBJ2-1,TRBD2,CASSQRGAGGYNEQFF,TGTGCCAGCAGCCAGAGGGGAGCGGGAGGGTACAATGAGCAGTTCTTC
TRBV7-9,NA,TRBJ2-7,NA,CASSLGDAYEQYF,TGTGCCAGCAGCTTAGGGGACGCCTACGAGCAGTACTTC
TRBV25-1,NA,TRBJ1-1,NA,CASRGEQRVEAFF,TGTGCCAGCAGAGGGGAGCAGAGGGTCGAAGCTTTCTTT
TRBV18,NA,TRBJ2-7,NA,CASSPQDPGGIPYEQYF,TGTGCCAGCTCACCCCAAGACCCCGGCGGGATCCCCTACGAGCAGTACTTC
TRBV5-6,NA,TRBJ2-7,NA,CASNLGVFGEQYF,TGTGCCAGCAACCTAGGGGTGTTCGGCGAGCAGTACTTC
TRBV12-3/TRBV12-4,NA,TRBJ1-1,NA,CASSKREGTEAFF,TGTGCCAGCAGTAAAAGGGAGGGGACTGAAGCTTTCTTT
TRBV7-2,NA,TRBJ2-2,TRBD1,CASSSGQGRDTGELFF,TGTGCCAGCAGCTCGGGACAGGGGAGGGACACCGGGGAGCTGTTTTTT
TRBV20-1,NA,TRBJ1-6,NA,CSASFGNSPLHF,TGCAGTGCTAGTTTTGGTAATTCACCCCTCCACTTT
TRBV6-2/TRBV6-3,NA,TRBJ2-7,NA,CASSRHYEQYF,TGTGCCAGCAGCCGCCACTACGAGCAGTACTTC
TRBV6-5,NA,TRBJ2-4,TRBD1,CASSPTGGANIQYF,TGTGCCAGCAGCCCGACAGGGGGCGCGAACATTCAGTACTTC
TRBV10-3,NA,TRBJ1-5,NA,CASRDGNQPQHF,TGTGCCAGCCGGGACGGCAATCAGCCCCAGCATTTT
TRBV7-9,NA,TRBJ2-3,NA,CASSFVRSTDTQYF,TGTGCCAGCAGCTTCGTAAGGAGCACAGATACGCAGTATTTT